The rows below give T cell receptor beta chains drawn from one sample of a study of blood T cell repertoires in COVID-19. Measured with immunoSEQ multiplex PCR; TCRdb has only the in-frame clones, and not every one. The repertoire holds 250,000 or so clones, nearly 90% seen once, with roughly a tenth in the top ten. Material: PBMCs or T cells enriched from blood (not recorded which). These receptors all stem from a man aged 30 to 45 who had recovered from COVID-19. Both conserved end residues are part of each CDR3. D genes are given only for firm matches. Only some rows state a clone size, as once, few, many or a class for expanded clones.

d_gene,j_gene,len,abundance,v_gene,CDR3aa
TRBD2,TRBJ2-7,15,.,TRBV11-2,CASSLVAGGSYEQYF
.,TRBJ2-7,14,.,TRBV28,CASSFSDRLYEQYF
TRBD2,TRBJ2-7,16,.,TRBV10-2,CASSESGLAGPYEQYF
TRBD1,TRBJ1-3,17,.,TRBV7-9,CASSYRPGTGVGNTIYF
.,TRBJ1-1,14,.,TRBV7-2,CASSLGPGNTEAFF
TRBD1,TRBJ1-2,15,.,TRBV14,CASSQVTGGAGGYTF
TRBD2,TRBJ2-2,17,few,TRBV4-2,CASSQDSLAVNTGELFF
TRBD2,TRBJ2-2,14,.,TRBV3-1/TRBV3-2,CASSLAGGTGELFF
TRBD1,TRBJ2-2,16,.,TRBV5-1,CASALRDSLNTGELFF
TRBD2,TRBJ2-7,15,medium-sized,TRBV6-5,CASSYGGEGFYEQYF
.,TRBJ1-5,15,few,TRBV15,CATSGGNILNQPQHF
TRBD2,TRBJ2-3,16,.,TRBV18,CASSRGLAGVTDTQYF
.,TRBJ1-6,19,.,TRBV4-1,CASSQDRVGESSYNSPLHF
.,TRBJ1-1,13,few,TRBV12-3/TRBV12-4,CASSPPRGTEAFF
.,TRBJ1-4,11,.,TRBV5-1,CASSYGEKLFF
TRBD1,TRBJ1-1,14,.,TRBV25-1,CASSETGGGTEAFF
TRBD1,TRBJ1-1,16,.,TRBV4-1,CASSHPARGRGTEAFF
.,TRBJ1-5,19,.,TRBV4-2,CASSQDPQGYRGGVQPQHF
.,TRBJ1-2,16,.,TRBV29-1,CSVGVGAGTANYGYTF
TRBD1,TRBJ1-1,14,.,TRBV7-2,CASSYPTGSTEAFF
.,TRBJ1-4,14,.,TRBV25-1,CASSQTEPYEKLFF
TRBD1,TRBJ2-1,13,.,TRBV24-1,CATEDRAYNEQFF
.,TRBJ1-6,13,.,TRBV12-3/TRBV12-4,CASSYGGDSPLHF
TRBD2,TRBJ2-1,17,.,TRBV11-3,CASSPGSAGDSYNEQFF
.,TRBJ1-1,15,.,TRBV11-2,CASSLRVDANTEAFF
.,TRBJ1-3,16,.,TRBV15,CATRKDSLYSGNTIYF
TRBD2,TRBJ2-3,14,.,TRBV6-5,CATHLAGAPDTQYF
.,TRBJ1-2,13,.,TRBV27,CASSLDGDYGYTF
.,TRBJ1-2,13,.,TRBV5-1,CASSQGGNGGYTF
TRBD1,TRBJ1-4,12,.,TRBV18,CASSPSRTGLFF
.,TRBJ2-6,17,.,TRBV7-2,CASSPGGWGSGANVLTF
.,TRBJ2-7,12,.,TRBV6-4,CASGGSSYEQYF
TRBD1,TRBJ1-2,15,.,TRBV5-1,CASSLAGGNDYGYTF
.,TRBJ2-2,14,.,TRBV11-2,CASSLDLNTGELFF
.,TRBJ1-6,14,.,TRBV28,CASSLAGLGSPLHF
.,TRBJ1-3,12,.,TRBV2,CASKSYRNTIYF
.,TRBJ1-5,17,.,TRBV7-4,CASTHGYGGGSNQPQHF
TRBD2,TRBJ2-2,18,.,TRBV24-1,CATGGGEPGPANTGELFF
.,TRBJ1-4,16,.,TRBV5-1,CASSPGLVTTNEKLFF
.,TRBJ2-7,15,.,TRBV28,CASSLGSAGSYEQYF
TRBD2,TRBJ2-2,14,.,TRBV30,CAWISGTNTGELFF
.,TRBJ2-1,12,.,TRBV30,CAWTQGGNEQFF
TRBD2,TRBJ2-7,14,.,TRBV28,CASRGGLADYEQYF
.,TRBJ2-1,15,.,TRBV11-2,CASSLVDSSYNEQFF
.,TRBJ2-1,15,once,TRBV3-1/TRBV3-2,CASSQETPGYNEQFF
TRBD1,TRBJ1-1,14,.,TRBV7-9,CASSLRGLGTEAFF
TRBD1,TRBJ2-5,18,.,TRBV7-9,CASSAEPKGQGLQETQYF
.,TRBJ2-7,12,.,TRBV10-3,CAIGGISYEQYF
TRBD1,TRBJ1-2,15,.,TRBV11-2,CASSSEGQGNYGYTF
TRBD1,TRBJ1-1,15,.,TRBV4-1,CARSRPQGADTEAFF
.,TRBJ1-2,12,.,TRBV5-1,CASSADLTGYTF
.,TRBJ2-1,13,.,TRBV11-2,CASSFSPGGEQFF
.,TRBJ1-4,12,many,TRBV28,CASRATGEKLFF
TRBD2,TRBJ2-1,15,.,TRBV6-5,CASSYVAGGNNEQFF
TRBD1,TRBJ1-5,15,.,TRBV6-5,CASSWKKGQFEPQHF
TRBD1,TRBJ1-4,15,few,TRBV5-1,CASSLGDRENEKLFF
TRBD1,TRBJ1-5,18,.,TRBV4-2,CASSQEGMDRLGNQPQHF
TRBD2,TRBJ2-3,15,.,TRBV9,CASSVSGEGTDTQYF
.,TRBJ1-5,17,.,TRBV4-1,CASSQVVGRRASQPQHF
.,TRBJ1-1,14,.,TRBV29-1,CSVEEEFWDTEAFF